This T cell receptor beta chain was obtained from a study of metastatic and nonmetastatic thyroid tumors. Whole-study context: Across blood and tumor or nodule tissue, repertoires from malignant and benign thyroid patients were compared with one another.

Trimming took 4 bases from V and 1 from J; bases not matched to a gene: 9. The germline CDR1 and CDR2 sequences are LGHNA and YNFKEQ. The CDR3 spans 16 residues. Every patient was untreated before thyroid surgery. MiXCR reprocessed the PCR reads for TCRdb. In the table there are some 10,000 clones, less than 30% of which are singletons. This rearrangement joins TRBV4-2 to TRBJ2-7, with 8 bases lining up with TRBD2. The sequence was obtained from a female donor with papillary thyroid cancer or a benign thyroid nodule (not recorded which). Some clones in this sample may be carry-over from other donors' samples. Sequencing input: tumor tissue. CDR3 DNA: TGTGCCAGCAGCCCCGCCGGGGGCGGGAGGTCCTACGAGCAGTACTTC. This sequence encodes CASSPAGGGRSYEQYF.